What follows are 25 T cell receptor beta chains derived from one specimen sequenced in a study of T-cell reconstitution after alpha-beta-depleted transplantation in children. Unique molecular identifiers were used to barcode this TCRbeta library. TCRdb processed the PCR reads anew with MiXCR; each CDR3 protein has one entry. Among some 530,000 distinct CDR3 sequences listed, around an eighth were seen once. The material was PBMCs from the stem cell graft donor, obtained from the stem cell graft. Every receptor here comes from a human donor who donated a stem cell graft to a child with combined immunodeficiency.

J is TRBJ2-5 and V is TRBV7-2; D unresolved. The CDR3 spans 14 residues. The germline CDR1 and CDR2 sequences are SGHTA and FQGNSA. Trimming stripped 1 base from V and 3 bases from J, with 9 bases between. The DNA for the CDR3 is TGTGCCAGCAGCTTAGGAATTGCGAAAGAGACCCAGTACTTC. It is translated as CASSLGIAKETQYF.

This chain links TRBV7-2 with TRBJ2-2; the match to TRBD2 covers 7 bases. CDR3 size: 16 residues. From germline, CDR1 is SGHTA and CDR2 FQGNSA. V trimming: 2 bases; J trimming: 2 bases; junction bases outside the gene matches: 5. The CDR3 DNA reads as TGTGCCAGCAGCTTATTTGCTAGCGGTAACACCGGGGAGCTGTTTTTT. Protein sequence: CASSLFASGNTGELFF. The full variable domain, in which reference TRBV7-2 and TRBJ2-2 provide the parts outside the CDR3, is GAGVSQSPSNKVTEKGKDVELRCDPISGHTALYWYRQSLGQGLEFLIYFQGNSAPDKSGLPSDRFSAERTGGSVSTLTIQRTQQEDSAVYLCASSLFASGNTGELFFGEGSRLTVL.

The chain joins TRBV2 to TRBJ1-5, with unresolved D. CDR1 SNHLY and CDR2 FYNNEI come from the germline V gene. The CDR3 sequence is 16 residues long. The V end lost 1 base, the J end lost 0 bases, and 10 bases lay between the germline ends. The CDR3: CASSEETGYSNQPQHF. CDR3 DNA sequence: TGTGCCAGCAGTGAAGAAACTGGTTATAGCAATCAGCCCCAGCATTTT.

This clonotype appeared many times. The chain couples TRBV28 to TRBJ2-3, with no clear D. Trimming stripped 7 bases from V and 2 bases from J, with 16 bases between. This CDR3 spans 15 amino acids. Germline loops: CDR1 MDHEN, CDR2 SYDVKM. CDR3 DNA sequence: TGTGCCAGCACCGTCGGCCCTGGTAACACAGATACGCAGTATTTT. Protein product: CASTVGPGNTDTQYF.

The sample holds many counts of this clonotype. The V and J genes are TRBV20-1 and TRBJ2-1; TRBD2 matches at 13 bases. The V gene end was trimmed by 6 bases and the J gene end by 4 bases; junction bases not matched to a gene: 6. The V gene's germline CDR1 is DFQATT and CDR2 SNEGSKA (reference sequence). The CDR3 has 15 amino acids. The CDR3 sequence: CSAPRLAGGYNEQFF. The CDR3 DNA reads TGCAGTGCGCCCCGACTAGCGGGAGGATACAATGAGCAGTTCTTC.

V gene TRBV11-2 combines with J gene TRBJ2-1; D is unresolved. Looked up from germline, CDR1 is SGHAT and CDR2 is FQNNGV. The CDR3 has 15 amino acids. The V gene lost 5 bases and the J gene lost 4 bases, with 15 bases spanning the gap. CDR3 coding DNA: TGTGCCAGCAGCCGAGTTCCCGGGCCGTACAATGAGCAGTTCTTC. Translating it yields CASSRVPGPYNEQFF.

This clonotype has at least ten counts. The V gene is TRBV20-1, the J gene TRBJ2-3, with 9 positions matching TRBD2. After removal of 0 bases from V and 2 bases from J, the junction contained 3 bases not matched to a gene. This CDR3 spans 15 amino acids. Germline CDR1 is DFQATT and CDR2 is SNEGSKA (reference sequence). This CDR3 reads CSARDRTSATDTQYF. In DNA, the CDR3 is TGCAGTGCTAGAGACCGGACTAGCGCCACAGATACGCAGTATTTT.

As to this clonotype: It may be a read error: a sequence one base away is much more abundant. The chain uses TRBV24-1 and TRBJ1-1, with 8 bases matching TRBD1. In germline, CDR1 is KGHDR, CDR2 SFDVKD. The CDR3 spans 14 residues. Trimming at V came to 7 bases and at J to 10 bases, leaving 13 bases not matched to a gene. CDR3 DNA sequence: TGTGCCACCAGGACCCCGGGACAGGTAGGACGAGCTTTCTTT. Residues: CATRTPGQVGRAFF.

The sample holds a few counts of this clonotype. The gene calls are TRBV19 and TRBJ2-7; D gene uncertain. Germline assignment: CDR1 LNHDA and CDR2 SQIVND (reference sequence). The CDR3 loop spans 14 amino acids. The germline V and J ends were trimmed by 3 bases and 3 bases, with 12 bases remaining between them. The CDR3 DNA sequence: TGTGCCAGTAGTATGAATCAATTGGACTACGAGCAGTACTTC. Translated: CASSMNQLDYEQYF.

This clonotype was observed a handful of times. This chain joins TRBV2 and TRBJ1-2; TRBD1 aligns across 7 bases. Germline V gene data show CDR1 as SNHLY and CDR2 as FYNNEI. Trimming took 6 bases from V and 3 from J; bases not matched to a gene: 7. This CDR3 contains 14 residues. The CDR3 DNA sequence: TGTGCCAGCAGGGTGGACAGGATGGACTATGGCTACACCTTC. The encoded protein is CASRVDRMDYGYTF. The whole variable domain, filled in from reference TRBV2 and TRBJ1-2, reads EPEVTQTPSHQVTQMGQEVILRCVPISNHLYFYWYRQILGQKVEFLVSFYNNEISEKSEIFDDQFSVERPDGSNFTLKIRSTKLEDSAMYFCASRVDRMDYGYTFGSGTRLTVV.

This clonotype was observed at least ten times. V and J are TRBV20-1 and TRBJ2-1; D remains ambiguous. V was shortened by 3 bases and J by 9 bases, with 12 bases between the two germline ends. The CDR3 is 12 residues long. Germline lookup yields CDR1 DFQATT and CDR2 SNEGSKA (reference sequence). The CDR3 here is CSASLGFGEQFF. CDR3 DNA: TGCAGTGCTAGTCTAGGGTTCGGTGAGCAGTTCTTC.

This clonotype was picked up many times. This chain connects TRBV24-1 to TRBJ2-2; D gene uncertain. Germline CDR1 KGHDR, CDR2 SFDVKD. The CDR3 loop spans 14 amino acids. V shed 5 bases and J shed 0 bases, with 6 bases lying between them. The CDR3 is CATSGLTNTGELFF. The CDR3, as DNA: TGTGCCACCAGTGGGCTGACGAACACCGGGGAGCTGTTTTTT.

This clonotype occurred many times. The rearrangement joins TRBV2 to TRBJ2-1; TRBD1 might be the D (5 bases). The CDR3 loop spans 14 amino acids. Trimming left V 8 bases short and J 0 bases short, with 11 bases between. Germline V gene sequence: CDR1 SNHLY, CDR2 FYNNEI. The CDR3 loop is CASRHRSSYNEQFF. The DNA for the CDR3 is TGTGCCAGCCGTCACAGGAGCTCCTACAATGAGCAGTTCTTC.

This clonotype was found a few times. The CDR3 loop is CASSEAGAYAYEQYF. In DNA, the CDR3 is TGTGCCAGCAGTGAAGCGGGGGCTTACGCCTACGAGCAGTACTTC. The chain carries TRBV2 and TRBJ2-7; TRBD1 might be the D (6 bases). The CDR3 is 15 residues long. CDR1 is SNHLY, CDR2 FYNNEI, per germline. Trimming pared 0 bases from V and 2 bases from J, leaving 11 bases between.

The V gene is TRBV6-2 or TRBV6-3, the J gene TRBJ1-1, with D possibly being TRBD1 (6 bases). The V gene's germline CDR1 is MNHEY and CDR2 SVGEGT. With 11 bases removed from V and 4 bases from J, the gap between germline ends came to 8 bases. The CDR3 sequence is 10 residues long. CDR3 in amino acids: CAVGATEAFF. DNA for the CDR3: TGTGCCGTGGGGGCCACTGAAGCTTTCTTT.

This clonotype was detected a few times. This chain connects TRBV27 to TRBJ2-6; D is undetermined. The CDR3 has 15 residues. The germline CDR1 and CDR2 sequences are MNHEY and SMNVEV (reference sequence). With 5 bases removed from V and 2 bases from J, the gap between germline ends came to 10 bases. The DNA of the CDR3 is TGTGCCAGCAGTAACGACAACGCTGGGGCCAACGTCCTGACTTTC. Protein product: CASSNDNAGANVLTF.

The gene calls are TRBV10-3 and TRBJ2-2, with D uncertain. Trimming pared 8 bases from V and 4 bases from J, leaving 8 bases between. The CDR3 length is 12 residues. Germline loops: CDR1 ENHRY, CDR2 SYGVKD. The CDR3 is CAIRGGTGELFF. Written as DNA, the CDR3 is TGTGCCATCCGTGGCGGCACCGGGGAGCTGTTTTTT.

The CDR3 sequence: CASSSGSQETQYF. In nucleotides, the CDR3 is TGTGCCAGCAGCTCCGGGTCCCAAGAGACCCAGTACTTC. This chain connects TRBV7-3 to TRBJ2-5, with D unresolved. V was clipped by 4 bases and J by 1 base, with 7 bases between them. Germline V gene lookup returns CDR1 SGHTA and CDR2 FQGTGA. This CDR3 has 13 amino acids.

This clonotype was found many times. V is TRBV10-3 and J is TRBJ2-1, with D hard to call. Germline V CDR1 and CDR2: ENHRY, SYGVKD. CDR3 length: 13 amino acids. V lost 2 bases and J 9 bases, leaving 11 bases between the germline ends. CDR3 loop: CAISEANYSEQFF. The CDR3 DNA is TGTGCCATCAGTGAGGCAAACTACTCTGAGCAGTTCTTC.

This clonotype was detected ten times or more. The chain joins TRBV6-2 or TRBV6-3 to TRBJ2-1; weak D call: TRBD2 (6 bases). Germline values: CDR1 MNHEY, CDR2 SVGEGT. This CDR3 has 15 amino acids. V lost 0 bases to trimming and J lost 4 bases, with 10 bases between them. CDR3 sequence: CASSYSEGLYNEQFF. The CDR3 region has the DNA TGTGCCAGCAGTTACTCGGAGGGGCTATACAATGAGCAGTTCTTC.

V is TRBV4-3 and J is TRBJ2-5; 10 nucleotides line up with TRBD2. The CDR3 length is 15 residues. J was trimmed by 5 bases and V by 1 base; bases with no gene match: 4. Germline assignment: CDR1 LGHNA and CDR2 YSLEER. CDR3 in DNA: TGCGCCAGCAGCCAAGGTAGCGGGAGGTTTGAGACCCAGTACTTC. Its protein product is CASSQGSGRFETQYF.

The chain joins TRBV12-3 or TRBV12-4 to TRBJ2-2, with 7 bases identical to TRBD1. V lost 5 bases to trimming and J lost 6 bases; unmatched junction nucleotides: 9. This CDR3 is 15 amino acids long. The CDR3 region has the DNA TGTGCCAGCAGTATAGGGGGCGCATTGGCCGGGGAGCTGTTTTTT. Protein: CASSIGGALAGELFF.

The chain employs TRBV5-1 and TRBJ1-2; 8 bases align to TRBD1. Germline V gene lookup returns CDR1 SGHRS and CDR2 YFSETQ. V was clipped by 0 bases and J by 10 bases; unmatched bases: 20. The CDR3 sequence is 18 residues long. CDR3 nucleotide sequence: TGCGCCAGCAGCTTGGCCGGTCAGGGGGCTACCTTCTTGAAACCCTACACCTTC. It translates to CASSLAGQGATFLKPYTF.

This clonotype came up many times. The chain couples TRBV9 to TRBJ2-1, with D perhaps TRBD1 (6 bases). Trimming pared 4 bases from V and 2 bases from J, leaving 13 bases between. This CDR3 spans 15 amino acids. CDR1 is SGDLS and CDR2 is YYNGEE in the germline V gene. Written as DNA, the CDR3 is TGTGCCAGCAGCCCTCGGGACAAGACCTACAATGAGCAGTTCTTC. This sequence encodes CASSPRDKTYNEQFF.

This clonotype was counted many times. CDR3 nucleotide sequence: TGCGCCAGCAGCGATACTCAATCGTCTGGGGCCAACGTCCTGACTTTC. Its protein is CASSDTQSSGANVLTF. The genes are TRBV5-1 and TRBJ2-6; D gene ambiguous. The CDR3 totals 16 residues. Per the germline V gene, CDR1 is SGHRS and CDR2 is YFSETQ. V lost 4 bases to trimming and J lost 1 base, with 12 bases between them.